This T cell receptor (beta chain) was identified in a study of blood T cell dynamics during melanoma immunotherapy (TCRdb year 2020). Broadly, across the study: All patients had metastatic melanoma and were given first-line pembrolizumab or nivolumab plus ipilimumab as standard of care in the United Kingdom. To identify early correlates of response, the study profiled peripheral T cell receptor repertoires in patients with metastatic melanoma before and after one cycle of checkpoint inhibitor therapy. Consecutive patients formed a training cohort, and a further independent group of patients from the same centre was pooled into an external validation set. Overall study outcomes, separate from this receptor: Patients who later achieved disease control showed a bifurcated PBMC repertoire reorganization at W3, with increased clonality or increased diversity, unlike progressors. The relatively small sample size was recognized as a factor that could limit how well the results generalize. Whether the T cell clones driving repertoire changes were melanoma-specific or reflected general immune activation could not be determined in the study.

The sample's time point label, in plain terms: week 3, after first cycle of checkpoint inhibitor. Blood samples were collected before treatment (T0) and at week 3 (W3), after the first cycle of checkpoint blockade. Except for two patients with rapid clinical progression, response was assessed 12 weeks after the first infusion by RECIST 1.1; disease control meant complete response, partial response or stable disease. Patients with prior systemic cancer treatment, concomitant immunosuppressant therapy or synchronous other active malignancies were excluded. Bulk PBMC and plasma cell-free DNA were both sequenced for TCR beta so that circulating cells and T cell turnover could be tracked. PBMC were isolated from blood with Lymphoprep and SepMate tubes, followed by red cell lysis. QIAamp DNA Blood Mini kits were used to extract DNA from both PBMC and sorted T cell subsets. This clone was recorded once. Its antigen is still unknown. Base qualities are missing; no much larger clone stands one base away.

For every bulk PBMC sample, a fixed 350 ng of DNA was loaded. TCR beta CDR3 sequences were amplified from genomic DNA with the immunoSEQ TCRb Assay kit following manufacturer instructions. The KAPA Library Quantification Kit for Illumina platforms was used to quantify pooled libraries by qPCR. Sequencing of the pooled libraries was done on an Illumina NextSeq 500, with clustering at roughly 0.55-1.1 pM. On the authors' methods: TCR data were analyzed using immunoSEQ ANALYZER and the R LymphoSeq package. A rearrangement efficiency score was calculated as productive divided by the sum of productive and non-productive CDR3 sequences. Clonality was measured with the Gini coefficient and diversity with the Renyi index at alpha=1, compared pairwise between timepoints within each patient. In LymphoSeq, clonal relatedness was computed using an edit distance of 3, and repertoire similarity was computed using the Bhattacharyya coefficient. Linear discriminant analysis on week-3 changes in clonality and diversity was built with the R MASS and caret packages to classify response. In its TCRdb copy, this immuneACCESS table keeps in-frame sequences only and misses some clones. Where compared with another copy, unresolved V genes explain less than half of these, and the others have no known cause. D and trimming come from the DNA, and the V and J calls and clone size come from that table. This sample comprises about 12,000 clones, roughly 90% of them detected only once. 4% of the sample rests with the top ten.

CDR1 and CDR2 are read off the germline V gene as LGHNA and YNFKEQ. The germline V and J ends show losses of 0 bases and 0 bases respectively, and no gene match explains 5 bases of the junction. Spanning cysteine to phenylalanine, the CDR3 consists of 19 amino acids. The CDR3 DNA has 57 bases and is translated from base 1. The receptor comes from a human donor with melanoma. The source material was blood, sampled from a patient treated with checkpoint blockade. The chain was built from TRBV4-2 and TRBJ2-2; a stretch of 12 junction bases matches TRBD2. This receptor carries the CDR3 CASSQDRLAGASNTGELFF. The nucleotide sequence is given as TGTGCCAGCAGCCAAGATCGACTAGCGGGGGCTTCGAACACCGGGGAGCTGTTTTTT.